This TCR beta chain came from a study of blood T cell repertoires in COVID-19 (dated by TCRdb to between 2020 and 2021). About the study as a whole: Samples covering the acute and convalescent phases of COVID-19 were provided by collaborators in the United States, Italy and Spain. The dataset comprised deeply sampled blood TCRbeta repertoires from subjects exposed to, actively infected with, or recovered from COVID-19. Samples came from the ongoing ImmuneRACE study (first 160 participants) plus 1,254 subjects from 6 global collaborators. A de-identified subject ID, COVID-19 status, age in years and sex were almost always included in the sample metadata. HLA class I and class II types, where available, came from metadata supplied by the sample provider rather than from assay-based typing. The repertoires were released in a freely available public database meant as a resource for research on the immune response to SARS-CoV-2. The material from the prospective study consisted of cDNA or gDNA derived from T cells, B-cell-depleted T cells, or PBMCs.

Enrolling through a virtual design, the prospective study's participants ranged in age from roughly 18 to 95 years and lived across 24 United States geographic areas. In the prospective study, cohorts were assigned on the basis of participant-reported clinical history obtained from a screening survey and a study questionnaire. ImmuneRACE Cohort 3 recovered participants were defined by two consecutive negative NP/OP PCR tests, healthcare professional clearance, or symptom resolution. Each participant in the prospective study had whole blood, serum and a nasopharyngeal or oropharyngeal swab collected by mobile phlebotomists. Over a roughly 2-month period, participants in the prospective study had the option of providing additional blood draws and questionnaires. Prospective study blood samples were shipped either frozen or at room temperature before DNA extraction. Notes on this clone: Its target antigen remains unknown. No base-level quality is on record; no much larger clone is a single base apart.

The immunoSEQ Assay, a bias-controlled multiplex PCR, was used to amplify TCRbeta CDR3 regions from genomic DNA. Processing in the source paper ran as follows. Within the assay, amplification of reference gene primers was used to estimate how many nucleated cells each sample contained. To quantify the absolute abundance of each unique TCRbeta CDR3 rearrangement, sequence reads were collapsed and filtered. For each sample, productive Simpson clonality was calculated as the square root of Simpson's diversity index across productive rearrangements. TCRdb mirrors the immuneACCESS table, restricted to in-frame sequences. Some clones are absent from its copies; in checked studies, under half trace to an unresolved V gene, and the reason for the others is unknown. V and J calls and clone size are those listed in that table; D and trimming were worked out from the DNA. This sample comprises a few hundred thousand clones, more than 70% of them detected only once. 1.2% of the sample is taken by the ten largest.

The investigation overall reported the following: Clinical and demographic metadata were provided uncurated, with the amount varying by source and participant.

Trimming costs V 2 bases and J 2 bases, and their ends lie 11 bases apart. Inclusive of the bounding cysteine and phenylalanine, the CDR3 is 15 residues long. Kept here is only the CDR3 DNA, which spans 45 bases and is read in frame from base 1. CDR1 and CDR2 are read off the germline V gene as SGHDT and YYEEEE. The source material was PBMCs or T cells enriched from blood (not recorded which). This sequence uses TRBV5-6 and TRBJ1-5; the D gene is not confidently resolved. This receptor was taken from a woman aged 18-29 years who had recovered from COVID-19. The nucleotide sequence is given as TGTGCCAGCAGCTTAAGTCCCGGGGGCAATCAGCCCCAGCATTTT. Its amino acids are CASSLSPGGNQPQHF.